Shown below are 17 T cell receptor beta chains from a single sample sequenced in a study of T-cell reconstitution after alpha-beta-depleted transplantation in children. Using unique molecular identifiers, the investigators prepared the TCRbeta library. TCRdb recomputed calls from the PCR reads with MiXCR, one row per CDR3 protein. The sample holds fewer than 550,000 distinct CDR3 sequences, 10% to 13% seen once. This sample comprised PBMCs, obtained before TCRalphabeta/CD19-depleted stem cell transplant. These receptors came from a child aged 2 to 10 with inherited bone marrow failure, due to receive a stem cell transplant.

The sample holds many counts of this clonotype. This chain links TRBV29-1 with TRBJ1-2, with D maybe TRBD1 (5 bases). CDR1 SQVTM and CDR2 ANQGSEA come from the germline V gene. Trimming stripped 7 bases from V and 6 bases from J, with 15 bases between. This CDR3 has 12 amino acids. CDR3 sequence: CSAEGTRNGYTF. CDR3 coding DNA: TGCAGCGCCGAAGGGACTCGGAATGGCTACACCTTC.

This clonotype showed up many times. V is TRBV29-1 and J is TRBJ2-1, with 9 bases lining up with TRBD1. Per the germline V gene, CDR1 is SQVTM and CDR2 is ANQGSEA. CDR3 length equals 12 residues. Unmatched junction bases numbered 9, after V lost 6 bases and J lost 12 bases. The CDR3 nucleotides are TGCAGCGTACTACAGGGGGCGGTAGGGCAGTTCTTC. It translates to CSVLQGAVGQFF.

This clonotype has at least ten counts. The rearrangement joins TRBV27 to TRBJ2-3; TRBD2 aligns across 10 bases. The CDR3 has 15 residues. J lost 4 bases, V lost 6 bases, and 7 bases had no gene match. Germline V gene sequence: CDR1 MNHEY, CDR2 SMNVEV (reference sequence). The CDR3 sequence: CASSPFSGRADTQYF. The CDR3 nucleotides read TGTGCCAGCAGCCCTTTCAGCGGGAGGGCAGATACGCAGTATTTT.

This clonotype was recorded at least ten times. This chain connects TRBV6-2 or TRBV6-3 to TRBJ2-2; TRBD2 agrees at 7 bases. The CDR3 contains 14 residues. CDR1 is MNHEY and CDR2 is SVGEGT in the germline V gene. V trimming: 4 bases; J trimming: 5 bases; junction bases outside the gene matches: 4. The CDR3 region is CASSSAGVTGELFF. CDR3 DNA sequence: TGTGCCAGCAGTTCGGCGGGAGTAACCGGGGAGCTGTTTTTT.

The chain joins TRBV12-3 or TRBV12-4 to TRBJ2-1, with 10 positions matching TRBD2. The DNA matches TRBJ2-7 better at its end, which makes the J call doubtful. This CDR3 spans 15 amino acids. The DNA of the CDR3 is TGTGCCAGCAGTTTAGGGAGCGGGGGGGTCAATGAGCAGTACTTC. Translated, it gives CASSLGSGGVNEQYF.

This clonotype was seen a few times. This rearrangement joins TRBV6-5 to TRBJ2-1, with D unclear. Germline V CDR1 and CDR2: MNHEY, SVGAGI. V lost 6 bases to trimming and J lost 14 bases, with 14 bases between them. The length of the CDR3 is 11 residues. Here the CDR3 reads CASRNARKEFF. CDR3 coding DNA: TGTGCCAGCAGAAACGCCAGGAAAGAGTTCTTC.

This clonotype was picked up many times. The rearrangement uses TRBV6-2 or TRBV6-3 and TRBJ1-5, with D perhaps TRBD1 (6 bases). CDR3 length: 12 amino acids. The V and J ends lost 6 bases and 11 bases respectively, with 14 bases between them. Germline V gene data show CDR1 as MNHEY and CDR2 as SVGEGT. DNA for the CDR3: TGTGCCAGCAGCTGGGGACAAACTTCCCAGCATTTT. Amino acids: CASSWGQTSQHF.

This clonotype was found many times. The V gene is TRBV3-1, the J gene TRBJ2-5; D call uncertain. This CDR3 is 13 amino acids long. The germline V and J ends were trimmed by 4 bases and 2 bases, with 8 bases remaining between them. Looked up from germline, CDR1 is LGHDT and CDR2 is YNNKEL (reference sequence). The CDR3 region is CASSPKGQETQYF. The CDR3 bases are TGTGCCAGCAGCCCTAAGGGTCAAGAGACCCAGTACTTC.

This clonotype was counted a few times. This rearrangement joins TRBV12-3 or TRBV12-4 to TRBJ2-7; unclear D gene. This CDR3 is 14 amino acids long. V was pared by 3 bases and J by 7 bases, with 16 bases between. CDR3 DNA sequence: TGTGCCAGCAGTTTTGGACGTAGTCCGGAGGAGCAGTACTTC. Amino acids: CASSFGRSPEEQYF.

This clonotype has at least ten counts. V usage is TRBV20-1 and J usage is TRBJ1-1, with a weak D call TRBD1 (5 bases). Germline CDR1 DFQATT, CDR2 SNEGSKA (reference sequence). This CDR3 has 15 amino acids. Trimming took off 5 bases at V and 0 bases at J, with 16 bases between the two ends. The CDR3 region is CSADGAGFMNTEAFF. CDR3 sequence (DNA): TGCAGTGCTGACGGTGCAGGGTTTATGAACACTGAAGCTTTCTTT.

This clonotype occurred a few times. The chain combines TRBV12-3 or TRBV12-4 with TRBJ2-6, with 10 bases lining up with TRBD2. The V segment lost 10 bases and the J segment 2 bases; nucleotides outside the gene matches: 5. The CDR3 consists of 15 residues. CDR3 DNA sequence: TGTGCCAACCTAGGGACTAGCGCTGGGGCCAACGTCCTGACTTTC. Translation gives CANLGTSAGANVLTF.

As for this clonotype: A much larger clone is a single base away; this may be a read error. V usage is TRBV6-1 and J usage is TRBJ1-2; 11 nucleotides line up with TRBD1. This CDR3 region has 14 residues. CDR1 is MNHNS and CDR2 is SASEGT in the germline V gene. CDR3 coding DNA: TGTGCCAGCAGTGCTGGACAGGGGGCGGATGGCTACTCCTTC. Its protein is CASSAGQGADGYSF.

This clonotype was counted ten times or more. The genes are TRBV12-3 or TRBV12-4 and TRBJ2-1, with D perhaps matching TRBD2 (6 bases). V lost 6 bases to trimming and J lost 8 bases, with 14 bases between them. The CDR3 sequence is 13 residues long. The CDR3 DNA reads TGTGCCAGCAGGCCGGGACTTAGCCATGAGCAGTTCTTC. This translates into CASRPGLSHEQFF.

A remark on this clonotype: This may arise from a read error, as a much more abundant clone is one base away. The chain carries TRBV5-1 and TRBJ2-7; 12 bases are a match to TRBD1. Germline CDR1 is SGHRS and CDR2 is YFSETQ. The CDR3 is 16 amino acids. Written as DNA, the CDR3 is TGCGCCAGCAGCTTCGGGACAGGGGGCTCCTCCTACGACCAGTACTTC. Its protein product is CASSFGTGGSSYDQYF.

This clonotype was seen at least ten times. The V gene is TRBV9, the J gene TRBJ1-1, with unresolved D. The V gene's germline CDR1 is SGDLS and CDR2 YYNGEE. CDR3 length equals 13 residues. Trimming removed 0 bases from V and 3 bases from J, with 6 bases in between. CDR3 nucleotide sequence: TGTGCCAGCAGCGTAGGAGGATACACTGAAGCTTTCTTT. It specifies CASSVGGYTEAFF. The full variable domain, in which reference TRBV9 and TRBJ1-1 provide the parts outside the CDR3, is DSGVTQTPKHLITATGQRVTLRCSPRSGDLSVYWYQQSLDQGLQFLIQYYNGEERAKGNILERFSAQQFPDLHSELNLSSLELGDSALYFCASSVGGYTEAFFGQGTRLTVV.

This clonotype showed up many times. The J gene is TRBJ1-5, the V gene TRBV27; D perhaps matches TRBD1 (5 bases). CDR3 length equals 14 residues. Deletions cut 10 bases from V and 1 base from J, with 14 bases between. Germline-derived CDR1 and CDR2 are MNHEY and SMNVEV (reference sequence). CDR3 DNA: TGTGCCACCAGGCCGGGGGTCAGCAATCAGCCCCAGCATTTT. This gives the protein CATRPGVSNQPQHF.

The sample holds many counts of this clonotype. The chain couples TRBV6-2 or TRBV6-3 to TRBJ2-1, with 13 positions matching TRBD2. Germline loops: CDR1 MNHEY, CDR2 SVGEGT. V dropped 5 bases and J dropped 6; count of bases not matched to a gene: 7. CDR3 length: 16 residues. In DNA, the CDR3 is TGTGCCAGCAGTCAATGGACTAGCGGGAGAATCAATGAGCAGTTCTTC. This codes for CASSQWTSGRINEQFF.